The 9 T cell receptor beta chains below come from one sample, sequenced in a study of shared clonotypes between healthy human individuals. The assay was immunoSEQ multiplex PCR, and TCRdb's table has in-frame clones only and misses some. The top ten hold 1.5% to 2% of the sample, which has about 1.9 million clones, just over 90% seen once. CD8 cells regarded as naive lacked CD45RO, were positively chosen for CCR7, and omitted terminally differentiated effector memory CD45RA+ cells. Input material: naive CD8+ T cells from PBMCs. The receptors originated from a man in his late teens or twenties in good health. Some clones in this sample may be carry-over from other donors' samples.

CDR3 residues: CASKASGLGETQYF. The CDR3 DNA reads TGTGCCAGTAAGGCAAGTGGCTTGGGGGAGACCCAGTACTTC. This chain links TRBV19 with TRBJ2-5; the D is unclear. Germline V CDR1 and CDR2: LNHDA, SQIVND (reference sequence). The CDR3 totals 14 residues. The V and J ends lost 7 bases and 5 bases respectively, with 17 bases between them.

The genes are TRBV6-1 and TRBJ1-1; no firm D call. Germline assignment: CDR1 MNHNS and CDR2 SASEGT. V shed 4 bases and J shed 4 bases, with 13 bases lying between them. This CDR3 contains 14 residues. This CDR3 reads CASSAKKGFTEAFF. The CDR3 coding sequence is TGTGCCAGCAGTGCGAAAAAAGGGTTCACTGAAGCTTTCTTT.

As for this clone: This sample includes further DNA sequences coding for the same CDR3. The chain carries TRBV28 and TRBJ2-3; 10 bases agree with TRBD1. Germline-derived CDR1 and CDR2 are MDHEN and SYDVKM. V shed 5 bases, J shed 1 base, and the junction held 3 bases outside the gene matches. The CDR3 is 15 amino acids. This chain's CDR3 is CASSPGTGGTDTQYF. The CDR3 DNA reads TGTGCCAGCAGTCCCGGGACAGGGGGCACAGATACGCAGTATTTT. Looking up the rest from reference TRBV28 and TRBJ2-3 gives the full variable domain: DVKVTQSSRYLVKRTGEKVFLECVQDMDHENMFWYRQDPGLGLRLIYFSYDVKMKEKGDIPEGYSVSREKKERFSLILESASTNQTSMYLCASSPGTGGTDTQYFGPGTRLTVL.

This chain uses TRBV5-5 with TRBJ2-7; no reliable D call. The germline gives CDR1 SGHKS, CDR2 YYEKEE (reference sequence). The ends were cut back, 1 base at V and 4 bases at J, with 12 bases in the middle. There are 14 residues in the CDR3. In nucleotides, the CDR3 is TGTGCCAGCAGCTTGACCGGGCGAAATTACGAGCAGTACTTC. The encoded protein is CASSLTGRNYEQYF.

In DNA, the CDR3 is TGCGCCAGCAGTGACGGCGTCTCTGGAAACACCATATATTTT. This gives the protein CASSDGVSGNTIYF. The chain joins TRBV10-1 to TRBJ1-3; D remains ambiguous. Germline CDR1 and CDR2: WNHNN and SYGVQD (reference sequence). Trimming stripped 3 bases from V and 0 bases from J, with 6 bases between. The CDR3 has 14 amino acids.

This clone was seen just once. The sample carries other DNA sequences with the same CDR3. The V call is TRBV28, the J call TRBJ2-7; D possibly corresponds to TRBD1 (5 bases). The CDR3 is 11 residues long. The V gene lost 6 bases and the J gene lost 5 bases, with 8 bases spanning the gap. Germline lookup yields CDR1 MDHEN and CDR2 SYDVKM. As DNA, the CDR3 is TGTGCCAGCAGCCTCAGGGACGAGCAGTACTTC. Translation: CASSLRDEQYF.

The rearrangement joins TRBV27 to TRBJ2-7; 10 bases match TRBD2. The CDR3 sequence is 18 residues long. V was clipped by 2 bases and J by 5 bases; unmatched bases: 15. The germline CDR1 and CDR2 sequences are MNHEY and SMNVEV (reference sequence). CDR3 loop: CASSLSIAPSGRTNEQYF. In DNA, the CDR3 is TGTGCCAGCAGTTTAAGTATCGCTCCTAGCGGGAGAACAAACGAGCAGTACTTC.

The chain couples TRBV18 to TRBJ2-1; 10 positions agree with TRBD1. There are 16 residues in the CDR3. Trimming removed 2 bases from V and 6 bases from J; junction bases left unmatched: 7. Germline V CDR1 and CDR2: KGHSH, LQKENI. CDR3 DNA: TGTGCCAGCTCACCAACCGGGACAGGGGTCGTCAATGAGCAGTTCTTC. Encoded protein: CASSPTGTGVVNEQFF.

Only one count was recorded for this clone. J is TRBJ2-5 and V is TRBV5-1, with D uncertain. V shed 4 bases and J shed 5 bases, with 12 bases lying between them. Germline CDR1 reads SGHRS; CDR2 reads YFSETQ. This CDR3 is built from 13 residues. The CDR3 loop is CASSPQKLETQYF. DNA of the CDR3: TGCGCCAGCAGCCCCCAGAAGTTGGAGACCCAGTACTTC.